Here is one T cell receptor (beta chain) with its context. Antigen: not known. A second PCR, run for roughly 7 to 11 cycles, used a sample-barcoded 5' primer plus a J-beta primer mix. All cDNA molecules were each tagged by a template-switch adaptor with 12 random nucleotides. TCRdb re-analysed the 5' RACE reads in MiXCR, keeping a single row per CDR3 protein. The top ten hold just over 8.5% of the sample, which has roughly 550,000 distinct CDR3 sequences, about 25% seen once. The entry originates in a study of blood T cells in healthy people across ages. As for the study in general: The template switching approach captured approximately one barcoded beta molecule for every two T cells. General study findings and limits: The study found TCR beta diversity correlated strongly with naive T cell percentage.

The CDR3 totals 15 residues. The germline gives CDR1 LNHNV, CDR2 YYDKDF (reference sequence). Trimming took 3 bases from V and 3 from J; bases not matched to a gene: 3. This same sample was also taken into another study, of T cells of mothers and their children.

The receptor's source is a boy between 10 and 17 years old in good health. The specimen was blood. The rearrangement uses TRBV15 and TRBJ2-3; TRBD1 aligns across 10 bases. CDR3 nucleotides: TGTGCCACCAGCAGGGACAGGGGGGGAACAGATACGCAGTATTTT. Translated, it gives CATSRDRGGTDTQYF. Drawing the rest from reference TRBV15 and TRBJ2-3, the complete variable domain is DAMVIQNPRYQVTQFGKPVTLSCSQTLNHNVMYWYQQKSSQAPKLLFHYYDKDFNNEADTPDNFQSRRPNTSFCFLDIRSPGLGDTAMYLCATSRDRGGTDTQYFGPGTRLTVL.